What follows are 18 T cell receptor beta chains derived from one specimen sequenced in a study of beta chain features in type 1 diabetes. Expressed TCRB transcripts were sequenced because the isolated RNA had all been reverse transcribed beforehand. Profiled with immunoSEQ multiplex PCR; TCRdb holds only in-frame clones, not every one. This table has under 150,000 clones, approximately 10% appearing once. The antigens of these receptors remain unknown. Findings and caveats of the study: The study found moderately but significantly shorter TCRB CDR3s in all four CD4+ subsets of Type 1 diabetes patients.

The specimen was central memory CD4+ T cells from blood. These receptors were obtained from a man aged 25 to 45 with type 1 diabetes.

The chain has TRBV2 and TRBJ2-2; 8 bases map to TRBD2. This CDR3 spans 14 amino acids. V gave up 8 bases and J gave up 6 bases; unmatched junction bases: 8. Germline lookup yields CDR1 SNHLY and CDR2 FYNNEI. The DNA of the CDR3 is TGTGCCAGCGGTGTAGGACTAGCTTCCGGGGAGCTGTTTTTT. As protein: CASGVGLASGELFF.

Only a few counts were recorded for this clone. The rearrangement links TRBV11-2 to TRBJ1-1; 7 bases agree with TRBD1. The junction had 7 bases not matched to a gene; V was cut back by 1 base and J by 5 bases. CDR1 is SGHAT, CDR2 FQNNGV, per germline. The CDR3 is 15 residues long. The CDR3 coding sequence is TGTGCCAGCAGCTTAGTGAGGGGGCAAGTGACTGAAGCTTTCTTT. It codes for CASSLVRGQVTEAFF.

This clone has only a few counts. J is TRBJ2-7 and V is TRBV29-1, with D tentatively TRBD1 (6 bases). The CDR3 extends over 14 amino acids. Germline CDR1 SQVTM, CDR2 ANQGSEA. The V end lost 4 bases, the J end lost 0 bases, and 13 bases lay between the germline ends. CDR3 sequence reads: CSVGRTESSYEQYF. The CDR3 DNA is TGCAGCGTTGGACGGACAGAGAGCTCCTACGAGCAGTACTTC.

The chain carries TRBV5-1 and TRBJ2-7, with TRBD2 matching 7 bases. Germline V gives CDR1 SGHRS, CDR2 YFSETQ. Trimming took 3 bases from V and 12 from J; bases not matched to a gene: 15. The CDR3 extends over 14 amino acids. CDR3: CASSSVGGGEAWYF. The CDR3 DNA sequence: TGCGCCAGCAGCTCGGTTGGGGGAGGGGAAGCTTGGTACTTC.

There are a few counts of this clone. V is TRBV7-9 and J is TRBJ1-2; TRBD1 matches 8 bases. The CDR3 has 14 amino acids. Germline V CDR1 and CDR2: SEHNR, FQNEAQ (reference sequence). Losses at the gene ends were 5 bases for V and 8 bases for J; bases not matched to a gene: 10. CDR3: CASSTRGQGDGYTF. Here the CDR3 DNA reads TGTGCCAGCAGCACGCGAGGACAGGGCGACGGCTACACCTTC.

In its sample, this clone was seen a few times. The gene calls are TRBV30 and TRBJ2-3; TRBD2 agrees at 8 bases. Germline values: CDR1 GTSNPN, CDR2 SVGIG (reference sequence). The CDR3 is 14 residues long. With V trimmed by 0 bases and J by 1 base, 0 bases remained unmatched. The CDR3 nucleotides read TGTGCCTGGAGTGTTAGCGGGGGCACAGATACGCAGTATTTT. Encoded protein: CAWSVSGGTDTQYF.

The chain uses TRBV7-9 and TRBJ2-1; 7 bases are a match to TRBD2. V trimming: 5 bases; J trimming: 9 bases; junction bases outside the gene matches: 13. The CDR3 extends over 15 amino acids. Germline CDR1 and CDR2: SEHNR and FQNEAQ (reference sequence). The CDR3 nucleotides read TGTGCCAGCAGCCCCCTATCGGGGGGATGGAGTGAGCAGTTCTTC. Its translation is CASSPLSGGWSEQFF. Full variable domain (outside the CDR3, taken from reference TRBV7-9 and TRBJ2-1): DTGVSQNPRHKITKRGQNVTFRCDPISEHNRLYWYRQTLGQGPEFLTYFQNEAQLEKSRLLSDRFSAERPKGSFSTLEIQRTEQGDSAMYLCASSPLSGGWSEQFFGPGTRLTVL.

The table lists this clone with a few counts. The chain joins TRBV5-1 to TRBJ2-5; the match to TRBD1 covers 9 bases. The trim removed 1 base at V and 3 bases at J, leaving 1 base unmatched. This CDR3 region has 14 residues. CDR1 is SGHRS, CDR2 YFSETQ, per germline. CDR3 nucleotides: TGCGCCAGCAGCTTGACAGGGGGCAAAGAGACCCAGTACTTC. The encoded protein is CASSLTGGKETQYF.

This clone was seen many times. In nucleotides, the CDR3 is TGCGCCAGCAGCCAAGACGAAGGTTGGGCCGAGCAGTACTTC. Protein: CASSQDEGWAEQYF. The V and J genes are TRBV4-3 and TRBJ2-7; D unclear. CDR1 is LGHNA and CDR2 is YSLEER in the germline V gene. The CDR3 extends over 14 amino acids. Trimming took 0 bases from V and 6 from J, leaving 12 bases between them.

The chain is built from TRBV7-3 and TRBJ2-3; 15 bases agree with TRBD2. CDR1 and CDR2 (germline): SGHTA, FQGTGA. This CDR3 has 16 amino acids. V dropped 3 bases and J dropped 6; count of bases not matched to a gene: 4. For the CDR3, the DNA is TGTGCCAGCAGCTTTGGACTAGCGGGGGGGTCGGATACGCAGTATTTT. Amino acid sequence: CASSFGLAGGSDTQYF.

This clone has a handful of counts. This chain connects TRBV30 to TRBJ1-2; D not resolved. Looked up from germline, CDR1 is GTSNPN and CDR2 is SVGIG (reference sequence). CDR3 length: 11 amino acids. Here the CDR3 reads CAWLGGGGYTF. The CDR3 DNA reads as TGTGCTTGGTTAGGTGGAGGGGGCTACACCTTC.

This chain connects TRBV9 to TRBJ2-3, with unresolved D. Germline lookup yields CDR1 SGDLS and CDR2 YYNGEE. The CDR3 contains 12 residues. V lost 3 bases and J 3 bases, leaving 5 bases between the germline ends. CDR3 protein: CASSAFTDTQYF. The CDR3 DNA sequence: TGTGCCAGCAGCGCCTTTACAGATACGCAGTATTTT.

In this sample, this clone turned up a few times. The chain recombines TRBV4-2 with TRBJ2-5; 9 bases fit TRBD2. Germline trimming cut 5 bases from V and 5 bases from J; bases unmatched to any gene: 6. Per the germline V gene, CDR1 is LGHNA and CDR2 is YNFKEQ. The CDR3 length is 14 residues. CDR3 amino acids: CASSLGLAKETQYF. CDR3 coding DNA: TGTGCCAGCAGCTTGGGACTAGCAAAGGAGACCCAGTACTTC.

The chain employs TRBV5-4 and TRBJ2-5; 12 bases line up with TRBD2. Germline assignment: CDR1 SGHNT and CDR2 YYREEE (reference sequence). The CDR3 contains 16 residues. After removal of 4 bases from V and 2 bases from J, the junction contained 6 bases not matched to a gene. The CDR3 sequence is CASSTGLAGRQETQYF. The DNA of the CDR3 is TGTGCCAGCAGCACAGGACTAGCGGGGCGACAAGAGACCCAGTACTTC.

The chain uses TRBV5-1 and TRBJ1-5, with TRBD1 matching 8 bases. V shed 1 base, J shed 7 bases, and the junction held 7 bases outside the gene matches. The germline gives CDR1 SGHRS, CDR2 YFSETQ. This CDR3 has 15 amino acids. The CDR3 nucleotides read TGCGCCAGCAGCTTGACGGCAGGGGGCCGGCAGCCCCAGCATTTT. It encodes CASSLTAGGRQPQHF.

There are a few counts of this clone. This sequence joins TRBV6-1 and TRBJ2-3, with D maybe TRBD2 (5 bases). This CDR3 contains 14 residues. Between the trimmed V and J ends, which lost 6 bases and 5 bases, there was a span of 15 bases. Germline V gene data show CDR1 as MNHNS and CDR2 as SASEGT. In DNA form, the CDR3 reads TGTGCCAGCAGAAAGGGAGTTTCTGGAGATACGCAGTATTTT. It specifies CASRKGVSGDTQYF.

The genes are TRBV7-9 and TRBJ1-2; D unclear. The CDR3 length is 12 residues. Per germline, CDR1 SEHNR and CDR2 FQNEAQ (reference sequence). With 1 base removed from V and 4 bases from J, the gap between germline ends came to 4 bases. In DNA form, the CDR3 reads TGTGCCAGCAGCTTAGAAGCCTATGGCTACACCTTC. The encoded protein is CASSLEAYGYTF.

The rearrangement uses TRBV5-1 and TRBJ2-1; 8 bases line up with TRBD1. Per the germline V gene, CDR1 is SGHRS and CDR2 is YFSETQ. After removal of 0 bases from V and 8 bases from J, the junction contained 7 bases not matched to a gene. This CDR3 has 15 residues. The CDR3 sequence: CASSLETGEYDEQFF. The CDR3 DNA is TGCGCCAGCAGCTTGGAGACAGGGGAATATGATGAGCAGTTCTTC.